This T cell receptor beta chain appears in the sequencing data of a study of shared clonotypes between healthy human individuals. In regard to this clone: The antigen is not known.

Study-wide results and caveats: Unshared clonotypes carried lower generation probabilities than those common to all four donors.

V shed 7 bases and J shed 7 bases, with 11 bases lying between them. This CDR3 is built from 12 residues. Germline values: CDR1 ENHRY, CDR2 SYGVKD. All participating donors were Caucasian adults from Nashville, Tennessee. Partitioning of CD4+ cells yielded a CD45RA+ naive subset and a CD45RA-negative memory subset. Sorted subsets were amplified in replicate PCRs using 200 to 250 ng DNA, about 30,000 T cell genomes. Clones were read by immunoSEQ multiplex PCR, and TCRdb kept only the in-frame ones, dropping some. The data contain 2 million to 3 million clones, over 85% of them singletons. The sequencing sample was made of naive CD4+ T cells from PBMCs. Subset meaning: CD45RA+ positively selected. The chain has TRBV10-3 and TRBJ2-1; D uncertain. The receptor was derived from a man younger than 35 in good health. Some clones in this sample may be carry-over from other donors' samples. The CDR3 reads CAIKTQKNEQFF. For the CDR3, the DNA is TGTGCCATCAAAACCCAGAAGAATGAGCAGTTCTTC.